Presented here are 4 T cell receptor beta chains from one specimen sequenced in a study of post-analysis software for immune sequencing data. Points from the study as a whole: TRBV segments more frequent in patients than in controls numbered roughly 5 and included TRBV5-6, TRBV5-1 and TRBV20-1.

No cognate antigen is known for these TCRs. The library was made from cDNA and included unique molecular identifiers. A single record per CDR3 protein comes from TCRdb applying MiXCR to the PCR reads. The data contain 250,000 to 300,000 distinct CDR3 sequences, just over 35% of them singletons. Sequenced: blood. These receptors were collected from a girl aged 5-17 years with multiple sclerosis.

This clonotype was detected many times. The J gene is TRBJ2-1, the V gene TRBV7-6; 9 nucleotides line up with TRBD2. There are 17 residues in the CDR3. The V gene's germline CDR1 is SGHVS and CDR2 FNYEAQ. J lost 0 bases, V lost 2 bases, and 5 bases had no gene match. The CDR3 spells CASSLWGSGSSYNEQFF. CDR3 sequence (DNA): TGTGCCAGCAGCTTATGGGGTAGCGGGAGCTCCTACAATGAGCAGTTCTTC.

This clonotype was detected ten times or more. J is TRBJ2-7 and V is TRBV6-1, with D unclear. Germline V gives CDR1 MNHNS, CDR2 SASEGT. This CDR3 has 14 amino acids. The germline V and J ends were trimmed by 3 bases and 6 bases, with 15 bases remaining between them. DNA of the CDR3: TGTGCCAGCAGTGAGGCAGGCTCTGGGCTCGAGCAGTACTTC. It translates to CASSEAGSGLEQYF.

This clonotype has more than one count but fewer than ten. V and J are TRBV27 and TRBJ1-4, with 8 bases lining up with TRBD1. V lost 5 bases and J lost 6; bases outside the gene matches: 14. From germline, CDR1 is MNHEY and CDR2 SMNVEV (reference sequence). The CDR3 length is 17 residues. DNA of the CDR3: TGTGCCAGCAGTCTGACAGGGGTTGAAGTGATCGATGAAAAACTGTTTTTT. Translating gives CASSLTGVEVIDEKLFF.

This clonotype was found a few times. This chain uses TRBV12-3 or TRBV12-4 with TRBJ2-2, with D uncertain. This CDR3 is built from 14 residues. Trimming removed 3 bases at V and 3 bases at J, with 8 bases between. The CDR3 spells CASSFDGYTGELFF. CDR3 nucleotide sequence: TGTGCCAGCAGTTTCGACGGGTACACCGGGGAGCTGTTTTTT.